The clone carrying this TCR beta chain was observed a handful of times. The source of the sample is a study of blood T cell repertoires in COVID-19. Study information: Sources were T cells, B-cell-depleted T cells, or PBMCs; the material itself was cDNA or gDNA.

CDR3 length equals 16 residues. Looked up from germline, CDR1 is MGHRA and CDR2 is YSYEKL. Trimming took 3 bases from V and 4 from J, leaving 16 bases between them. In the source study's methods: By means of reference gene primer amplification, nucleated cell counts were estimated. Some clones are missing from TCRdb's copy, which holds only in-frame ones; the method was immunoSEQ multiplex PCR. D and trimming were read from the DNA, whereas the V and J calls and clone size are those reported in that table. The sample contains some 520,000 clones, 75% to 90% of which appear only once. What was sequenced was peripheral blood. The chain uses TRBV4-1 and TRBJ1-3; D not certain. This clonotype was sampled from a young man with COVID-19, enrolled during active disease. The DNA for the CDR3 is TGCGCCAGCAGCCACCCACCTTCGGGATCCGGAAACACCATATATTTT. The encoded protein is CASSHPPSGSGNTIYF.